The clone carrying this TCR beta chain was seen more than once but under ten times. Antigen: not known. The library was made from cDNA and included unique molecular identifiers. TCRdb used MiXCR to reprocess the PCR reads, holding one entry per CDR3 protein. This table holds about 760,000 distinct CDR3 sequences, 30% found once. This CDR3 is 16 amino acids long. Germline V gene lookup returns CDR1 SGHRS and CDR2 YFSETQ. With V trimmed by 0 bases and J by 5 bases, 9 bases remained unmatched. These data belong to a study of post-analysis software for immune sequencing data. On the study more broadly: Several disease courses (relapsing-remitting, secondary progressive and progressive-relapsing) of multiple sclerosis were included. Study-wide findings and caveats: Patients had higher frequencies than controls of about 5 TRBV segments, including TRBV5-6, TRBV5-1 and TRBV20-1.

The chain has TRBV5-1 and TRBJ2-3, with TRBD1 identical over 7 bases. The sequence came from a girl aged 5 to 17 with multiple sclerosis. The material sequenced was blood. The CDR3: CASSLGLQGSGDTQYF. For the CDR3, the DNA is TGCGCCAGCAGCTTGGGATTACAGGGGAGCGGAGATACGCAGTATTTT.